Listed below are T cell receptor beta chains from one sample, sequenced in a study of T cells in Graves' hyperthyroidism and ophthalmopathy. Each CDR3 protein gets one entry after TCRdb re-called the multiplex PCR reads with MiXCR. Here the sample spans under 400,000 distinct CDR3 sequences, 15% being singletons. Input material: blood. The source is a woman aged 55-69 years with Graves' ophthalmopathy. The CDR3 runs from the conserved cysteine through the conserved F or W. The D gene is left open where the match is weak. Expanded clones are given a class, and other clones once, few, many or no size at all.

size	V	D	J	CDR3	DNA
NA	TRBV20-1	TRBD1	TRBJ2-7	CSPIKRTGGHEQYF	TGCAGTCCAATTAAAAGGACAGGCGGGCACGAGCAGTACTTC
many	TRBV7-8	TRBD2	TRBJ2-5	CASSFRWTSGPQETQYF	TGTGCCAGCAGCTTTAGGTGGACTAGCGGGCCCCAAGAGACCCAGTACTTC
few	TRBV20-1	TRBD2	TRBJ2-7	CSARTSGRAGEQYF	TGCAGTGCGAGGACAAGCGGGAGGGCCGGGGAGCAGTACTTC
NA	TRBV7-8	TRBD2	TRBJ2-7	CASSSTATSGRAEQYF	TGTGCCAGCAGCTCAACCGCAACTAGCGGGAGGGCGGAGCAGTACTTC
many	TRBV30	NA	TRBJ2-5	CAWSAPGLQGETQYF	TGTGCCTGGAGTGCTCCGGGACTCCAGGGGGAGACCCAGTACTTC
many	TRBV27	NA	TRBJ2-7	CASSPEVGTFYYEQYF	TGTGCCAGCAGTCCCGAAGTCGGGACATTCTACTACGAGCAGTACTTC
many	TRBV5-1	NA	TRBJ2-2	CASSLVGQGGTGELFF	TGCGCCAGCAGCCTCGTAGGGCAGGGAGGAACCGGGGAGCTGTTTTTT
NA	TRBV5-1	TRBD2	TRBJ2-3	CASSTGGTSGSQTDTRYF	TGCGCCAGCAGCACCGGGGGGACTAGCGGGAGCCAAACAGATACGCGGTATTTT
many	TRBV28	NA	TRBJ1-2	CASSLTGMAAYGYTF	TGTGCCAGCAGTTTAACCGGGATGGCGGCCTATGGCTACACCTTC
few	TRBV14	TRBD1	TRBJ1-1	CASSRNRGRGTEAFF	TGTGCCAGCAGCCGCAACAGGGGAAGGGGCACTGAAGCTTTCTTT
few	TRBV12-3/TRBV12-4	NA	TRBJ1-5	CASSFKGGQPQHF	TGTGCCAGCAGTTTCAAGGGGGGTCAGCCCCAGCATTTT
many	TRBV20-1	NA	TRBJ1-1	CSARDPDTEAFF	TGCAGTGCTAGAGATCCGGACACTGAAGCTTTCTTT
many	TRBV30	TRBD2	TRBJ2-2	CAWSLAVRTGELFF	TGTGCCTGGTCACTAGCGGTCCGCACCGGGGAGCTGTTTTTT
NA	TRBV7-3	NA	TRBJ2-5	CASSPTPGGKETQYF	TGTGCCAGCAGCCCCACCCCGGGCGGGAAGGAGACCCAGTACTTC
many	TRBV11-2	TRBD2	TRBJ2-7	CASSFRLAADHYEQYF	TGTGCCAGCAGCTTTCGACTAGCGGCCGATCACTACGAGCAGTACTTC
NA	TRBV9	NA	TRBJ1-6	CASGGAGGSPLHF	TGTGCCAGTGGAGGGGCGGGTGGGTCACCCCTCCACTTT
many	TRBV28	TRBD2	TRBJ2-1	CASSGAGGLIYEQFF	TGTGCCAGCAGTGGGGCGGGAGGGCTTATTTATGAGCAGTTCTTC